The following is a T cell receptor (beta chain) sequence with its context. These data belong to a study of blood T cell repertoires in COVID-19. This table comes from immunoSEQ multiplex PCR, and its TCRdb copy is limited to in-frame clones, with some not included. The sample has under 200,000 clones, 80% to 90% seen once. The sample comprised peripheral blood. The clonotype was recovered from a man aged 55 to 70 with acute or convalescent COVID-19.

The CDR3 nucleotides read TGTGCCACCGCTGTTGGGGGAGAGGGGAGGGCTGAAGCTTTCTTT. Translated, it gives CATAVGGEGRAEAFF. The rearrangement uses TRBV15 and TRBJ1-1; a possible D gene is TRBD1 (5 bases). Trimming removed 8 bases at V and 6 bases at J, with 22 bases between. There are 15 residues in the CDR3. CDR1 LNHNV and CDR2 YYDKDF come from the germline V gene (reference sequence).